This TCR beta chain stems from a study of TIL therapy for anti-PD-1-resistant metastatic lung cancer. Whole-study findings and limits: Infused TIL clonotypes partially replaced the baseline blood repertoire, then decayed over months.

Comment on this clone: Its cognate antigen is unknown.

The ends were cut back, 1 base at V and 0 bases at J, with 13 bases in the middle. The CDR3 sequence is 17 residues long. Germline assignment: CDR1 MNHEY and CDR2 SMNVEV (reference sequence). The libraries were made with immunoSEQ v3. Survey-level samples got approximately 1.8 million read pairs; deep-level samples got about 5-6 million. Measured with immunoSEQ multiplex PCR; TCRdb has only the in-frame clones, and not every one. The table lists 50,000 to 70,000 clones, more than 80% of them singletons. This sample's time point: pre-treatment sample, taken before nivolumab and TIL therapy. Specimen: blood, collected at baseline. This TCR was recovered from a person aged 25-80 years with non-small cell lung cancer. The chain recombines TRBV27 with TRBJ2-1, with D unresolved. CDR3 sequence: CASSLYPGQTSYNEQFF. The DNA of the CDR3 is TGTGCCAGCAGTTTATATCCAGGCCAAACCTCCTACAATGAGCAGTTCTTC.